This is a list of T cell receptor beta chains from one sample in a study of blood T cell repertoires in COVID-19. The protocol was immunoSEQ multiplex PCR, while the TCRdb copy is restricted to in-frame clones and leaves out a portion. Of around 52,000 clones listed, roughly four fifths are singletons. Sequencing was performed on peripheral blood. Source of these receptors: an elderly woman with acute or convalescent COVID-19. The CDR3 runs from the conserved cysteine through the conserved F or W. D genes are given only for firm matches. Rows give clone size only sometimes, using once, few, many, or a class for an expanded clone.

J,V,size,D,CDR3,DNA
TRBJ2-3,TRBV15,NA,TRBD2,CATSRGTSGRGDTQYF,TGTGCCACCAGCAGAGGGACTAGCGGGAGGGGGGATACGCAGTATTTT
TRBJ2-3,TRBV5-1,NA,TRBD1,CASSSGQGLTDTQYF,TGCGCCAGCAGCTCTGGACAGGGGTTGACAGATACGCAGTATTTT
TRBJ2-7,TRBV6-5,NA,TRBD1,CASSYSGQGAYEQYF,TGTGCCAGCAGTTACTCCGGACAGGGGGCCTACGAGCAGTACTTC
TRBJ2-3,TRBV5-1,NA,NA,CASSVSTDTQYF,TGCGCCAGCAGCGTAAGCACAGATACGCAGTATTTT
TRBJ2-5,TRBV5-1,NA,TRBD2,CASSTGREYQETQYF,TGCGCCAGCTCGACGGGGAGGGAGTACCAAGAGACCCAGTACTTC
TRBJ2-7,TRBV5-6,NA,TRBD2,CASSFFGRLAGEYEQYF,TGTGCCAGCAGCTTTTTCGGTAGACTAGCGGGAGAGTACGAGCAGTACTTC
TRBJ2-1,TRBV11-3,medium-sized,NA,CASSLAGLSNEQFF,TGTGCCAGCAGCTTAGCCGGACTGAGCAATGAGCAGTTCTTC
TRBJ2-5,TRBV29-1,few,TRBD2,CSVLGLAEAETQYF,TGCAGCGTGCTTGGACTAGCGGAGGCGGAGACCCAGTACTTC
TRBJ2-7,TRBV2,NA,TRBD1,CASRIQGAAYEQYF,TGTGCCAGCAGGATACAGGGGGCGGCCTACGAGCAGTACTTC
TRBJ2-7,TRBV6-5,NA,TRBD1,CASSYSFGRGSFEQYF,TGTGCCAGCAGTTACTCCTTTGGCAGGGGGAGTTTCGAGCAGTACTTC
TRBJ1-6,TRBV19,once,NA,CASTDSGNSPLHF,TGTGCCAGTACAGACAGTGGAAATTCACCCCTCCACTTT
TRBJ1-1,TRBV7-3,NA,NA,CASSPQGGGGGAFF,TGTGCCAGCAGCCCGCAGGGAGGGGGTGGTGGTGCTTTCTTT
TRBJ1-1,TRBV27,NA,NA,CASSANTGYMNTEAFF,TGTGCCAGCAGTGCAAACACAGGGTACATGAACACTGAAGCTTTCTTT
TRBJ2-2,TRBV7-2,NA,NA,CASSLAYQGRSGELFF,TGTGCCAGCAGCTTAGCGTATCAGGGAAGGTCCGGGGAGCTGTTTTTT
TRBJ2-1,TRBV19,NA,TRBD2,CASRSQRDLGEQFF,TGTGCCAGTAGATCTCAGCGGGACTTGGGGGAGCAGTTCTTC
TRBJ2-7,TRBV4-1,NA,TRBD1,CASSLEAGGYEQYF,TGCGCCAGCAGCTTAGAGGCAGGGGGCTACGAGCAGTACTTC
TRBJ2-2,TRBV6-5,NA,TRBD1,CASRNRGSGELFF,TGTGCCAGCAGGAACAGGGGCTCCGGGGAGCTGTTTTTT
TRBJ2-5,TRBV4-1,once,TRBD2,CASSQDPSSGGQETQYF,TGCGCCAGCAGCCAAGATCCATCCAGCGGGGGGCAGGAGACCCAGTACTTC
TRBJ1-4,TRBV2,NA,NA,CASSAELPRREKLFF,TGTGCCAGCAGCGCAGAACTCCCCAGGCGTGAAAAACTGTTTTTT
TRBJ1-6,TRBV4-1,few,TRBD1,CASRALTGEVNSPLHF,TGCGCCAGCAGGGCACTGACAGGGGAGGTCAATTCACCCCTCCACTTT
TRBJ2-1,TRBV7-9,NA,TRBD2,CASSLAELAGGNEQFF,TGTGCCAGCAGCTTAGCGGAGCTAGCGGGGGGCAATGAGCAGTTCTTC
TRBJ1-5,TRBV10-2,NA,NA,CASRGLTGGQPQHF,TGCGCCAGCAGAGGACTGACCGGCGGTCAGCCCCAGCATTTT
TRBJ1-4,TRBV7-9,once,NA,CASSGRAGTREKLFF,TGTGCCAGCAGCGGTAGGGCCGGGACAAGGGAAAAACTGTTTTTT
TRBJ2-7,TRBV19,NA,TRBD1,CASSPADRGLAVTYEQYF,TGTGCCAGTAGTCCTGCGGACAGGGGGTTAGCGGTTACCTACGAGCAGTACTTC
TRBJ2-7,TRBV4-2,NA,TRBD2,CASSYSGTNSYEQYF,TGTGCCAGCAGCTATAGCGGGACGAACTCCTACGAGCAGTACTTC
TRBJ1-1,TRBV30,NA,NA,CAWSVGGRREAFF,TGTGCCTGGAGTGTAGGGGGAAGGAGGGAAGCTTTCTTT
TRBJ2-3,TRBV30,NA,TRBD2,CAWKRLAVNTDTQYF,TGTGCCTGGAAAAGGCTAGCGGTAAACACAGATACGCAGTATTTT
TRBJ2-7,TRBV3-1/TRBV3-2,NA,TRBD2,CASSSPAGGPKTYEQYF,TGTGCCAGCAGCTCCCCAGCGGGGGGTCCTAAGACCTACGAGCAGTACTTC
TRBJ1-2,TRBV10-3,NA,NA,CAISESGANYGYTF,TGTGCCATCAGTGAGTCGGGGGCGAACTATGGCTACACCTTC
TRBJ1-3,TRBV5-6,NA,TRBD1,CASSWRQGAFTGNTIYF,TGTGCCAGCAGCTGGCGACAGGGTGCATTTACTGGAAACACCATATATTTT
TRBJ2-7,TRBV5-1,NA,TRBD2,CASSLTSGAYYEQYF,TGCGCCAGCTCGCTTACTAGCGGGGCCTACTACGAGCAGTACTTC
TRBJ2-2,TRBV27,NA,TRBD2,CASSRTSGKSNTGELFF,TGTGCCAGCAGCCGGACTAGCGGGAAATCGAACACCGGGGAGCTGTTTTTT
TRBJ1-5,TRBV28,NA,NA,CASSLHRGGGGQPQHF,TGTGCCAGCAGTCTCCATCGGGGTGGGGGCGGTCAGCCCCAGCATTTT
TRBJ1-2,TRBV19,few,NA,CASSDYGYTF,TGTGCCAGCTCCGACTATGGCTACACCTTC
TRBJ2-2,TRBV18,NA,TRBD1,CASSGGTGTGELFF,TGTGCCAGCTCAGGAGGGACAGGGACCGGGGAGCTGTTTTTT
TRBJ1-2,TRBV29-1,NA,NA,CSAQEVSYGYTF,TGCAGCGCCCAGGAGGTTTCCTATGGCTACACCTTC
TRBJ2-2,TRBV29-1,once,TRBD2,CSVGGGAGTGELFF,TGCAGCGTAGGCGGGGGGGCCGGGACCGGGGAGCTGTTTTTT
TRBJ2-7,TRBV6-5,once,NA,CASSSQRPRRDEQYF,TGTGCCAGCAGCTCACAACGACCTAGGAGGGACGAGCAGTACTTC
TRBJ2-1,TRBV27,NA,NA,CASRWGLSYNEQFF,TGTGCCAGCAGGTGGGGGCTCTCCTACAATGAGCAGTTCTTC
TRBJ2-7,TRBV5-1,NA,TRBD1,CASSLRGQGSGEQYF,TGCGCCAGCAGCTTGAGGGGACAGGGTTCGGGGGAGCAGTACTTC
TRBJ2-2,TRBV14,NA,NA,CASSQEGALPNTGELFF,TGTGCCAGCAGCCAAGAGGGGGCCCTACCAAACACCGGGGAGCTGTTTTTT
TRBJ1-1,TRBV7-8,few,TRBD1,CASRQDRGQWTEAFF,TGTGCCAGCAGGCAGGACAGGGGGCAGTGGACTGAAGCTTTCTTT
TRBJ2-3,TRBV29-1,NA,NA,CSVGPRVGTDTQYF,TGCAGCGTGGGGCCCCGGGTAGGGACAGATACGCAGTATTTT
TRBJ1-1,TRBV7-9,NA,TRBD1,CASRADRGRSTEAFF,TGTGCTTCGAGGGCCGACAGGGGGCGTAGCACTGAAGCTTTCTTT
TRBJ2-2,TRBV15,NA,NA,CATSRDRGTGELFF,TGTGCCACCAGCAGAGATAGGGGTACCGGGGAGCTGTTTTTT
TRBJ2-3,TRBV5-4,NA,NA,CASSLAHEVGTQYF,TGTGCCAGCAGCTTGGCCCATGAGGTGGGTACGCAGTATTTT
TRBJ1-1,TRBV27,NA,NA,CASRTGDNTEAFF,TGTGCCAGCCGGACGGGGGATAACACTGAAGCTTTCTTT
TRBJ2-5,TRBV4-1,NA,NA,CASSQGAAAMETQYF,TGCGCCAGCAGCCAAGGGGCAGCGGCGATGGAGACCCAGTACTTC